The 22 T cell receptor beta chains reported below all come from one sample, sequenced in a study of T cells in Graves' hyperthyroidism and ophthalmopathy. Amplification yielded TCR beta CDR3 regions, with RNA transcripts as the source. RT-PCR in the first round (using the HTBI primer set) targeted the TCR CDR3. TCRdb re-analysed the multiplex PCR reads in MiXCR, keeping a single row per CDR3 protein. The sample yields 250,000 to 300,000 distinct CDR3 sequences, roughly 20% seen once. Sequenced sample: blood. These receptors were taken from a man in his fifties or sixties with Graves' ophthalmopathy.

V is TRBV5-1 and J is TRBJ2-1; TRBD2 is a possible D gene (6 bases). V gave up 3 bases and J gave up 4 bases, with 17 bases separating them. The germline gives CDR1 SGHRS, CDR2 YFSETQ. This CDR3 is built from 16 residues. This CDR3 reads CASSSIPFGTYNEQFF. The DNA of the CDR3 is TGCGCCAGCAGCTCGATACCCTTTGGGACTTACAATGAGCAGTTCTTC.

This clonotype is a singleton in its sample. Since a much larger clone is just one base distant, this may be a read error. This chain joins TRBV13 and TRBJ2-7, with D possibly being TRBD1 (6 bases). The CDR3 has 14 amino acids. Germline-derived CDR1 and CDR2 are PRHDT and FYEKMQ (reference sequence). This CDR3 is CASSAEQGPNEQCF. The CDR3 bases are TGTGCCAGCAGCGCCGAACAGGGACCGAACGAGCAGTGCTTC.

The table lists this clonotype with many counts. V usage is TRBV18 and J usage is TRBJ2-5, with 9 bases identical to TRBD1. Trimming removed 4 bases from V and 5 bases from J; junction bases left unmatched: 5. The V gene's germline CDR1 is KGHSH and CDR2 LQKENI. CDR3 length: 14 amino acids. CDR3 amino acids: CASSQGQGSETQYF. The DNA for the CDR3 is TGTGCCAGCTCACAGGGACAGGGATCTGAGACCCAGTACTTC.

This clonotype has a handful of counts. V is TRBV20-1 and J is TRBJ2-1; a weak D match, TRBD2 (6 bases). The CDR3 contains 13 residues. Trimming removed 8 bases at V and 0 bases at J, with 11 bases between. From germline, CDR1 is DFQATT and CDR2 SNEGSKA (reference sequence). CDR3 residues: CSLGGRSYNEQFF. CDR3 sequence (DNA): TGCAGTCTCGGGGGACGCTCCTACAATGAGCAGTTCTTC.

In regard to this clonotype: A much more abundant neighbour one base away suggests this may be a read error. The gene calls are TRBV28 and TRBJ2-3; D remains unclear. The CDR3 runs to 14 residues. Per germline, CDR1 MDHEN and CDR2 SYDVKM. Trimming took 5 bases from V and 1 from J, leaving 10 bases between them. CDR3 sequence reads: CASSPRMGTDTQYF. CDR3 coding DNA: TGTGCCAGCAGTCCACGCATGGGCACAGATACGCAGTATTTT.

In this sample, this clonotype turned up many times. J is TRBJ2-7 and V is TRBV11-2; 11 nucleotides align to TRBD1. Germline V lookup: CDR1 SGHAT, CDR2 FQNNGV. This CDR3 has 16 residues. Trimming cost V 5 bases and J 1 base; bases outside gene matches: 7. CDR3 sequence (DNA): TGTGCCAGCAGCCCCAGGACAGGGGGCAGTTCCTACGAGCAGTACTTC. Translated: CASSPRTGGSSYEQYF.

This clonotype was seen ten or more times. The CDR3 nucleotides are TGTGCCAGCAGCCATGTAACAGGGATTGGGTACACTGAAGCTTTCTTT. Its protein is CASSHVTGIGYTEAFF. The chain is built from TRBV3-1 and TRBJ1-1; maybe TRBD1 (6 bases). Trimming stripped 3 bases from V and 3 bases from J, with 17 bases between. There are 16 residues in the CDR3. Germline V lookup: CDR1 LGHDT, CDR2 YNNKEL (reference sequence).

On this clonotype itself: The junction shows a germline mismatch at one end, possibly a read error. The chain recombines TRBV6-2 or TRBV6-3 with TRBJ2-7; D might be TRBD2 (5 bases). This CDR3 contains 15 residues. The V gene's germline CDR1 is MNHEY and CDR2 SVGEGT. The CDR3 reads CTSSSTTDWYYEQYF. The CDR3 DNA reads as TGTACCAGCAGCTCGACTACGGACTGGTACTACGAGCAGTACTTC.

This clonotype was recorded a few times. The chain uses TRBV12-3 or TRBV12-4 and TRBJ2-3; 13 bases are shared with TRBD2. This CDR3 contains 15 residues. Germline trimming cut 4 bases from V and 3 bases from J; bases unmatched to any gene: 1. The CDR3 loop is CASSWTSGSTDTQYF. DNA of the CDR3: TGTGCCAGCAGTTGGACTAGCGGGAGTACAGATACGCAGTATTTT.

The chain carries TRBV28 and TRBJ1-4, with 8 positions matching TRBD1. There are 15 residues in the CDR3. The V gene end was trimmed by 5 bases and the J gene end by 7 bases; junction bases not matched to a gene: 9. Germline V gene sequence: CDR1 MDHEN, CDR2 SYDVKM. The CDR3 loop is CASSPPGTGTEKLFF. The DNA for the CDR3 is TGTGCCAGCAGTCCCCCCGGGACAGGAACTGAAAAACTGTTTTTT. Full variable domain (outside the CDR3, taken from reference TRBV28 and TRBJ1-4): DVKVTQSSRYLVKRTGEKVFLECVQDMDHENMFWYRQDPGLGLRLIYFSYDVKMKEKGDIPEGYSVSREKKERFSLILESASTNQTSMYLCASSPPGTGTEKLFFGSGTQLSVL.

As regards this clonotype: A much larger clone differs by one base, so this may be a read error. The V and J genes are TRBV11-2 and TRBJ2-1, with D unresolved. The CDR3 runs 13 residues. CDR1 SGHAT and CDR2 FQNNGV come from the germline V gene. The CDR3 coding sequence is TGTGCCAGCTCCCTCAATGCGAGAAATGGGCAGTTCTTC. It translates to CASSLNARNGQFF.

This clonotype was counted between two and nine times. The chain uses TRBV29-1 and TRBJ2-7; 8 bases align to TRBD1. This CDR3 has 14 residues. The germline gives CDR1 SQVTM, CDR2 ANQGSEA. J gave up 4 bases and V 4 bases, and 9 bases lay outside the gene matches. CDR3 protein: CSVGGRQGRYEQYF. As DNA, the CDR3 is TGCAGCGTTGGGGGAAGACAGGGGCGATACGAGCAGTACTTC.

The gene calls are TRBV20-1 and TRBJ1-2; perhaps TRBD1 as D (5 bases). The germline V gene encodes CDR1 DFQATT and CDR2 SNEGSKA (reference sequence). V dropped 7 bases and J dropped 4 bases, with 10 bases sitting between them. This CDR3 has 11 amino acids. The CDR3 bases are TGCAGTGGAGGGGCCGGCTATGGCTACACCTTC. Protein sequence: CSGGAGYGYTF.

J is TRBJ1-6 and V is TRBV20-1; maybe TRBD1 (6 bases). Germline lookup yields CDR1 DFQATT and CDR2 SNEGSKA (reference sequence). The CDR3 is 14 residues long. The ends were cut back, 0 bases at V and 7 bases at J, with 10 bases in the middle. CDR3 sequence (DNA): TGCAGTGCTAGAGACCAGGGGAGGAATTCACCCCTCCACTTT. Translating gives CSARDQGRNSPLHF.

This chain uses TRBV6-1 with TRBJ1-4; D remains ambiguous. Germline CDR1 reads MNHNS; CDR2 reads SASEGT. The CDR3 sequence is 14 residues long. V was shortened by 4 bases and J by 4 bases, with 10 bases between the two germline ends. The CDR3 DNA follows: TGTGCCAGCAGTGGTAGAAGGGATAATGAAAAACTGTTTTTT. Amino acid sequence: CASSGRRDNEKLFF.

This clonotype was picked up many times. The CDR3 sequence: CASSYRGASYNEQFF. DNA for the CDR3: TGTGCCAGCAGTTACCGCGGCGCTTCCTACAATGAGCAGTTCTTC. The chain links TRBV12-3 or TRBV12-4 to TRBJ2-1; D uncertain. The ends were cut back, 4 bases at V and 1 base at J, with 11 bases in the middle. The CDR3 contains 15 residues.

This clonotype was observed a few times. The chain recombines TRBV5-1 with TRBJ2-5; a weak D match, TRBD1 (5 bases). The germline CDR1 and CDR2 sequences are SGHRS and YFSETQ. CDR3 length equals 16 residues. V gave up 4 bases and J gave up 2 bases, with 18 bases separating them. CDR3 DNA sequence: TGCGCCAGCAGCAAAATCGGGCAGGGCCTTCAAGAGACCCAGTACTTC. Translation gives CASSKIGQGLQETQYF. Drawing the rest from reference TRBV5-1 and TRBJ2-5, the complete variable domain is KAGVTQTPRYLIKTRGQQVTLSCSPISGHRSVSWYQQTPGQGLQFLFEYFSETQRNKGNFPGRFSGRQFSNSRSEMNVSTLELGDSALYLCASSKIGQGLQETQYFGPGTRLLVL.

The V call is TRBV4-1, the J call TRBJ2-3; D is uncertain. Germline CDR1 reads MGHRA; CDR2 reads YSYEKL. V shed 0 bases and J shed 6 bases, with 4 bases lying between them. CDR3 size: 12 residues. CDR3 amino acids: CASSQEKDTQYF. CDR3 nucleotide sequence: TGCGCCAGCAGCCAAGAGAAGGATACGCAGTATTTT.

This clonotype occurred many times. V and J are TRBV9 and TRBJ2-1; 8 nucleotides match TRBD2. Germline V gene sequence: CDR1 SGDLS, CDR2 YYNGEE. The CDR3 has 17 amino acids. The trim removed 2 bases at V and 4 bases at J, leaving 11 bases unmatched. CDR3 nucleotides: TGTGCCAGCAGCGTTGGGTCGGCGGGAGGACAATACAATGAGCAGTTCTTC. Amino acid sequence: CASSVGSAGGQYNEQFF. The full variable domain, completed using reference TRBV9 and TRBJ2-1, is DSGVTQTPKHLITATGQRVTLRCSPRSGDLSVYWYQQSLDQGLQFLIQYYNGEERAKGNILERFSAQQFPDLHSELNLSSLELGDSALYFCASSVGSAGGQYNEQFFGPGTRLTVL.

The V gene is TRBV7-3, the J gene TRBJ2-2; D is unclear. The CDR3 is 14 amino acids. Trimming took 2 bases from V and 3 from J, leaving 7 bases between them. Germline V CDR1 and CDR2: SGHTA, FQGTGA. The CDR3 is CASSLWVDTGELFF. CDR3 DNA sequence: TGTGCCAGCAGCTTATGGGTCGACACCGGGGAGCTGTTTTTT. Full variable domain (missing parts from reference TRBV7-3 and TRBJ2-2): GAGVSQTPSNKVTEKGKYVELRCDPISGHTALYWYRQSLGQGPEFLIYFQGTGAADDSGLPNDRFFAVRPEGSVSTLKIQRTERGDSAVYLCASSLWVDTGELFFGEGSRLTVL.

As for this clonotype: Just one base apart from a much larger clone, this may be a read error. V usage is TRBV2 and J usage is TRBJ2-2; TRBD1 matches at 8 bases. From germline, CDR1 is SNHLY and CDR2 FYNNEI. This CDR3 contains 16 residues. The CDR3 region has the DNA TGTACCAGCAGTAAAGAGGGGACAGGGAACACCGGGGAGCTGTTTTTT. It specifies CTSSKEGTGNTGELFF.

This clonotype was observed a handful of times. This rearrangement joins TRBV27 to TRBJ2-7, with TRBD1 matching over 9 bases. In germline, CDR1 is MNHEY, CDR2 SMNVEV (reference sequence). The trim removed 6 bases at V and 0 bases at J, leaving 6 bases unmatched. The CDR3 contains 15 residues. The CDR3 loop is CASSWTGAFSYEQYF. CDR3 nucleotide sequence: TGTGCCAGCAGCTGGACAGGGGCCTTCTCCTACGAGCAGTACTTC.